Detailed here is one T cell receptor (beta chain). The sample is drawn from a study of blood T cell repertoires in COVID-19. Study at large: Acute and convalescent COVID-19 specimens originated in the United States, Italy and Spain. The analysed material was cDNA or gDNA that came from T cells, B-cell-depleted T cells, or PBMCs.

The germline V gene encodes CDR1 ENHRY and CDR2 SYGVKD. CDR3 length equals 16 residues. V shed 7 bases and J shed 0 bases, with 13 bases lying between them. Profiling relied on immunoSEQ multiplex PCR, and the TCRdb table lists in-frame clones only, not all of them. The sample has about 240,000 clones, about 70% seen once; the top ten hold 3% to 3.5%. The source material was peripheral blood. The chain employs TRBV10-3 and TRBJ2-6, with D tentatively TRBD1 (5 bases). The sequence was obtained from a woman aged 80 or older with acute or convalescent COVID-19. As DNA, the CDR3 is TGTGCCATCACCCCTTCCGACAGCTCTGGGGCCAACGTCCTGACTTTC. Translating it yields CAITPSDSSGANVLTF.